This passage covers 19 T cell receptor beta chains from one sample sequenced in a study of control samples from healthy donors and cancer patients. TCRdb keeps only in-frame clones here, not all; method: immunoSEQ multiplex PCR. The sample contains 100,000 to 150,000 clones, roughly nine tenths of which appear only once. The sample was PBMCs. These receptors came from a man aged 50 to 59 with head and neck cancer.

This clone has a handful of counts. The gene calls are TRBV30 and TRBJ1-1; D not resolved. The CDR3 runs to 11 residues. In germline, CDR1 is GTSNPN, CDR2 SVGIG (reference sequence). V shed 4 bases and J shed 6 bases, with 9 bases lying between them. The CDR3 sequence: CAWTVKAEAFF. The CDR3, as DNA: TGTGCCTGGACGGTGAAGGCTGAAGCTTTCTTT.

V and J are TRBV20-1 and TRBJ2-3, with TRBD1 matching over 10 bases. This CDR3 has 14 amino acids. The J segment lost 4 bases and the V segment lost 3 bases, leaving 4 bases of the junction unmatched. Germline assignment: CDR1 DFQATT and CDR2 SNEGSKA (reference sequence). The CDR3 spells CSASRDRGSDTQYF. CDR3 nucleotides: TGCAGTGCTAGTAGGGACAGGGGTTCAGATACGCAGTATTTT.

This CDR3 is CASSERGWTEAFF. CDR3 DNA: TGTGCCAGCAGTGAGAGGGGTTGGACTGAAGCTTTCTTT. The chain uses TRBV6-1 and TRBJ1-1; TRBD1 might be the D (5 bases). Looked up from germline, CDR1 is MNHNS and CDR2 is SASEGT. The V and J ends lost 3 bases and 5 bases respectively, with 10 bases between them. The CDR3 covers 13 residues.

This clone has more than one count but fewer than ten. The chain joins TRBV4-1 to TRBJ1-5; 8 bases fit TRBD1. The CDR3 extends over 18 amino acids. In germline, CDR1 is MGHRA, CDR2 YSYEKL. The J segment lost 2 bases and the V segment lost 3 bases, leaving 12 bases of the junction unmatched. The chain's CDR3 is CASSHGTTGEFGNQPQHF. The CDR3 DNA reads TGCGCCAGCAGCCACGGAACGACAGGGGAATTTGGCAATCAGCCCCAGCATTTT.

This chain connects TRBV15 to TRBJ2-5; TRBD1 is a possible D gene (6 bases). This CDR3 is built from 16 residues. Trimming shortened V by 5 bases and J by 4 bases, and 20 bases separated the two germline ends. The germline V gene encodes CDR1 LNHNV and CDR2 YYDKDF (reference sequence). The CDR3 loop is CATSGSLGAGGETQYF. In DNA form, the CDR3 reads TGTGCCACCAGCGGTTCCTTGGGGGCAGGAGGAGAGACCCAGTACTTC.

The chain employs TRBV28 and TRBJ2-7; D perhaps matches TRBD2 (5 bases). Trimming stripped 4 bases from V and 0 bases from J, with 10 bases between. Looked up from germline, CDR1 is MDHEN and CDR2 is SYDVKM. CDR3 length: 14 residues. The DNA for the CDR3 is TGTGCCAGCAGTTGGACTGGACGCTCCTACGAGCAGTACTTC. Encoded protein: CASSWTGRSYEQYF. Looking up the rest from reference TRBV28 and TRBJ2-7 gives the full variable domain: DVKVTQSSRYLVKRTGEKVFLECVQDMDHENMFWYRQDPGLGLRLIYFSYDVKMKEKGDIPEGYSVSREKKERFSLILESASTNQTSMYLCASSWTGRSYEQYFGPGTRLTVT.

The V and J genes are TRBV6-1 and TRBJ2-1; D possibly corresponds to TRBD1 (5 bases). The CDR3 is made up of 18 amino acids. Germline loops: CDR1 MNHNS, CDR2 SASEGT. The germline V and J ends were trimmed by 0 bases and 4 bases, with 19 bases remaining between them. In nucleotides, the CDR3 is TGTGCCAGCAGTGAAGCCCAGGACACCAACGTCATATACAATGAGCAGTTCTTC. Its translation is CASSEAQDTNVIYNEQFF.

V gene TRBV18 combines with J gene TRBJ1-5; 9 positions match TRBD1. J was trimmed by 6 bases and V by 3 bases; bases with no gene match: 6. Germline loops: CDR1 KGHSH, CDR2 LQKENI. The CDR3 is 15 amino acids. CDR3 nucleotide sequence: TGTGCCAGCTCACCGGGACAGGGTTCTTTTCAGCCCCAGCATTTT. Translating it yields CASSPGQGSFQPQHF.

This clone was observed a single time. The CDR3 loop reads CASGTGQETQYF. The DNA for the CDR3 is TGCGCCAGCGGGACAGGACAAGAGACCCAGTACTTC. The chain carries TRBV5-1 and TRBJ2-5, with TRBD1 matching 8 bases. Looked up from germline, CDR1 is SGHRS and CDR2 is YFSETQ. This CDR3 comprises 12 residues. V lost 7 bases to trimming and J lost 2 bases; unmatched junction nucleotides: 1.

The rearrangement uses TRBV5-6 and TRBJ2-2; the D gene is possibly TRBD1 (5 bases). The germline CDR1 and CDR2 sequences are SGHDT and YYEEEE. Trimming stripped 7 bases from V and 5 bases from J, with 18 bases between. The CDR3 totals 15 residues. DNA of the CDR3: TGTGCCAGCTCCCCCAGGGCGGCAGGGACCGGGGAGCTGTTTTTT. Encoded protein: CASSPRAAGTGELFF. The variable domain in full, with the rest retrieved from reference TRBV5-6 and TRBJ2-2, is DAGVTQSPTHLIKTRGQQVTLRCSPKSGHDTVSWYQQALGQGPQFIFQYYEEEERQRGNFPDRFSGHQFPNYSSELNVNALLLGDSALYLCASSPRAAGTGELFFGEGSRLTVL.

V and J are TRBV18 and TRBJ1-6; 9 bases map to TRBD1. After removal of 2 bases from V and 7 bases from J, the junction contained 6 bases not matched to a gene. Germline lookup yields CDR1 KGHSH and CDR2 LQKENI. CDR3 length equals 16 residues. This CDR3 reads CASSPLMGQGNSPLHF. DNA for the CDR3: TGTGCCAGCTCACCATTGATGGGACAGGGCAATTCACCCCTCCACTTT.

The rearrangement joins TRBV4-2 to TRBJ2-7, with D possibly called TRBD1 or TRBD2 (5 bases each). CDR3 length equals 14 residues. Per germline, CDR1 LGHNA and CDR2 YNFKEQ. V lost 1 base, J lost 2 bases, and 9 bases lay in between. The CDR3 loop reads CASSQAGPTYEQYF. In DNA form, the CDR3 reads TGTGCCAGCAGCCAAGCGGGGCCAACCTACGAGCAGTACTTC.

The gene calls are TRBV12-3 or TRBV12-4 and TRBJ1-4; D gene uncertain. The tail of the sequence fits TRBJ2-2 better, so the J call may be wrong. The CDR3 loop spans 13 amino acids. The CDR3 DNA reads TGTGCCAGCAGCTCCACGGGTTGGGGGGAGCTGTTTTTT. Translation: CASSSTGWGELFF.

The chain uses TRBV5-8 and TRBJ2-1; possibly TRBD1 for D (7 bases). Germline loops: CDR1 SGHTS, CDR2 YDEGEE. Between the trimmed V and J ends, which lost 3 bases and 5 bases, there was a span of 15 bases. CDR3 size: 15 residues. This chain's CDR3 is CASSSPGGKDNEQFF. The CDR3 region has the DNA TGTGCCAGCAGCTCGCCAGGGGGGAAGGACAATGAGCAGTTCTTC.

The V gene is TRBV28, the J gene TRBJ2-6; D remains unclear. The CDR3 sequence is 13 residues long. CDR1 is MDHEN, CDR2 SYDVKM, per germline. In nucleotides, the CDR3 is TGTGCTTCGACCTTCTCTGGGGCCAACGTCCTGACTTTC. Translation: CASTFSGANVLTF.

V and J are TRBV9 and TRBJ2-7, with D unclear. This CDR3 is 11 amino acids long. Trimming shortened V by 1 base and J by 4 bases, and 3 bases separated the two germline ends. Germline V gene sequence: CDR1 SGDLS, CDR2 YYNGEE. This CDR3 reads CASSVTYEQYF. DNA of the CDR3: TGTGCCAGCAGCGTAACGTACGAGCAGTACTTC.

In its sample, this clone was seen once. The chain links TRBV7-9 to TRBJ2-7; D may be TRBD1 (6 bases). CDR1 and CDR2 (germline): SEHNR, FQNEAQ (reference sequence). This CDR3 comprises 12 residues. Trimming pared 8 bases from V and 1 base from J, leaving 9 bases between. The CDR3 nucleotides read TGTGCCAGCTCTCAGGGGTCCTACGAGCAGTACTTC. It translates to CASSQGSYEQYF.

The V and J genes are TRBV19 and TRBJ1-1, with 7 bases matching TRBD1. CDR3 length: 14 residues. CDR1 is LNHDA and CDR2 is SQIVND in the germline V gene (reference sequence). Germline trimming cut 3 bases from V and 8 bases from J; bases unmatched to any gene: 9. CDR3 nucleotide sequence: TGTGCCAGTAGTATTACAGGGGCGAGGGCAGAAGCTTTCTTT. Protein sequence: CASSITGARAEAFF. The full variable domain, with the rest looked up from reference TRBV19 and TRBJ1-1, is DGGITQSPKYLFRKEGQNVTLSCEQNLNHDAMYWYRQDPGQGLRLIYYSQIVNDFQKGDIAEGYSVSREKKESFPLTVTSAQKNPTAFYLCASSITGARAEAFFGQGTRLTVV.

The sample holds one count of this clone. The CDR3 reads CASSEGGTEAYNEQFF. In nucleotides, the CDR3 is TGTGCCAGCAGTGAAGGGGGGACAGAAGCCTACAATGAGCAGTTCTTC. The chain recombines TRBV6-1 with TRBJ2-1, with 7 bases identical to TRBD1. The germline V gene encodes CDR1 MNHNS and CDR2 SASEGT. This CDR3 has 16 amino acids. V lost 1 base to trimming and J lost 2 bases; unmatched junction nucleotides: 5.